A single sample is the source of the 27 T cell receptor beta chains below, sequenced in a study of OX40 agonist ivuxolimab in advanced cancers. The assay was immunoSEQ multiplex PCR, and TCRdb's table has in-frame clones only and misses some. The sample yields roughly 70,000 clones, roughly 85% seen once. The sequencing here drew on CD4+ or CD8+ T cells sorted from blood, taken in a trial of the OX40 agonist ivuxolimab. The origin of the receptors is an adult with an advanced solid tumor such as melanoma, head and neck, liver or kidney cancer.

The chain uses TRBV5-6 and TRBJ2-6; maybe TRBD1 (6 bases). The V gene's germline CDR1 is SGHDT and CDR2 YYEEEE. This CDR3 has 16 amino acids. The ends were cut back, 4 bases at V and 2 bases at J, with 13 bases in the middle. The CDR3 nucleotides read TGTGCCAGCAGCCTAGCCCCAGGGGCTGGGGCCAACGTCCTGACTTTC. Protein product: CASSLAPGAGANVLTF.

CDR3 DNA sequence: TGTGCCATCACTGGGCGTCAGGGGGCTGGAAACACCATATATTTT. Its translation is CAITGRQGAGNTIYF. V usage is TRBV10-3 and J usage is TRBJ1-3, with TRBD1 identical over 7 bases. CDR1 is ENHRY, CDR2 SYGVKD, per germline. The length of the CDR3 is 15 residues. Unmatched junction bases numbered 8, after V lost 7 bases and J lost 2 bases.

The genes are TRBV5-6 and TRBJ2-6; D gene uncertain. V lost 2 bases and J lost 4, with 7 bases in between. The CDR3 is 14 amino acids. Germline V lookup: CDR1 SGHDT, CDR2 YYEEEE. CDR3 residues: CASSLGYGANVLTF. CDR3 DNA sequence: TGTGCCAGCAGCTTAGGGTACGGGGCCAACGTCCTGACTTTC.

This clone was seen a handful of times. The chain is built from TRBV28 and TRBJ1-5, with D maybe TRBD1 (5 bases). Germline CDR1 is MDHEN and CDR2 is SYDVKM. The CDR3 length is 16 residues. V shed 4 bases and J shed 6 bases, with 19 bases lying between them. CDR3 sequence: CASSSQSGAAGQPQHF. The CDR3 DNA is TGTGCCAGCAGTTCCCAATCCGGGGCTGCGGGTCAGCCCCAGCATTTT.

J is TRBJ1-1 and V is TRBV2, with D possibly TRBD1 on 5 matching bases. Trimming took off 4 bases at V and 0 bases at J, with 12 bases between the two ends. Germline lookup yields CDR1 SNHLY and CDR2 FYNNEI. This CDR3 contains 15 residues. CDR3 region: CASSATQTVNTEAFF. The CDR3 DNA is TGTGCCAGCAGTGCTACACAGACAGTGAACACTGAAGCTTTCTTT.

The rearrangement links TRBV5-6 to TRBJ1-6; D gene unclear. Germline V gene sequence: CDR1 SGHDT, CDR2 YYEEEE. This CDR3 is 16 amino acids long. Between the trimmed V and J ends, which lost 4 bases and 7 bases, there was a span of 18 bases. This CDR3 is CASSPGAWARNSPLHF. CDR3 coding DNA: TGTGCCAGCAGCCCGGGCGCGTGGGCTCGAAATTCACCCCTCCACTTT.

The chain links TRBV18 to TRBJ2-3, with TRBD1 matching over 7 bases. The germline gives CDR1 KGHSH, CDR2 LQKENI. The V and J ends lost 8 bases and 5 bases, in that order; junction bases with no gene match: 7. This CDR3 spans 13 amino acids. CDR3 DNA sequence: TGTGCCAGCCTGGGACAGCAAGGAGATACGCAGTATTTT. Its protein is CASLGQQGDTQYF.

The table lists this clone with a count of one. The V and J genes are TRBV4-1 and TRBJ2-7; 7 nucleotides align to TRBD1. With 4 bases clipped from V and 2 bases from J, the junction kept 5 bases outside the gene matches. This CDR3 spans 14 amino acids. Germline-derived CDR1 and CDR2 are MGHRA and YSYEKL. CDR3 DNA: TGCGCCAGCAGCCCCCGGGACAGTACCTACGAGCAGTACTTC. Translating gives CASSPRDSTYEQYF.

This sequence joins TRBV19 and TRBJ1-4; no clear D gene. Trimming removed 8 bases at V and 4 bases at J, with 8 bases between. Germline-derived CDR1 and CDR2 are LNHDA and SQIVND (reference sequence). The CDR3 consists of 12 residues. The CDR3 DNA reads as TGTGCCAGTTCCGGAAATAATGAAAAACTGTTTTTT. Amino acids: CASSGNNEKLFF.

This clone is a singleton in its sample. The chain couples TRBV11-3 to TRBJ1-4; D remains unclear. The germline V gene encodes CDR1 SGHNT and CDR2 YENEEA. Trimming stripped 5 bases from V and 8 bases from J, with 15 bases between. This CDR3 comprises 14 residues. For the CDR3, the DNA is TGTGCCAGCAGCGGACCAGGTGCCGGCGAAAAACTGTTTTTT. Its protein is CASSGPGAGEKLFF.

This chain links TRBV28 with TRBJ1-2; the match to TRBD1 covers 10 bases. In germline, CDR1 is MDHEN, CDR2 SYDVKM. Unmatched junction bases numbered 3, after V lost 1 base and J lost 1 base. The CDR3 loop spans 16 amino acids. CDR3 DNA: TGTGCCAGCAGTTTATATCGGGACAGGGGTAACTATGGCTACACCTTC. It translates to CASSLYRDRGNYGYTF.

The V gene is TRBV19, the J gene TRBJ1-1; 7 bases align to TRBD1. The length of the CDR3 is 13 residues. Germline values: CDR1 LNHDA, CDR2 SQIVND (reference sequence). Losses at the gene ends were 5 bases for V and 6 bases for J; bases not matched to a gene: 6. This chain's CDR3 is CASSLQGTPEAFF. The CDR3 DNA reads TGTGCCAGTAGTCTACAGGGGACCCCTGAAGCTTTCTTT. The full variable domain, rest sourced from reference TRBV19 and TRBJ1-1, is DGGITQSPKYLFRKEGQNVTLSCEQNLNHDAMYWYRQDPGQGLRLIYYSQIVNDFQKGDIAEGYSVSREKKESFPLTVTSAQKNPTAFYLCASSLQGTPEAFFGQGTRLTVV.

This sequence joins TRBV5-6 and TRBJ2-6; no clear D. Germline V gene sequence: CDR1 SGHDT, CDR2 YYEEEE. Trimming shortened V by 2 bases and J by 1 base, and 16 bases separated the two germline ends. The CDR3 covers 18 residues. Here the CDR3 DNA reads TGTGCCAGCAGCTTTGTAGGAGTAGGCCTATCTGGGGCCAACGTCCTGACTTTC. It encodes CASSFVGVGLSGANVLTF.

The chain has TRBV4-2 and TRBJ2-3, with 8 bases lining up with TRBD2. V lost 0 bases and J lost 1; bases outside the gene matches: 6. The germline gives CDR1 LGHNA, CDR2 YNFKEQ. There are 17 residues in the CDR3. This CDR3 is CASSQETSGSRTDTQYF. The CDR3 nucleotides read TGTGCCAGCAGCCAAGAAACTAGCGGTTCCCGCACAGATACGCAGTATTTT.

The rearrangement joins TRBV10-3 to TRBJ1-6; D uncertain. The V gene's germline CDR1 is ENHRY and CDR2 SYGVKD. V gave up 2 bases and J gave up 0 bases, with 5 bases separating them. The CDR3 runs 15 residues. The CDR3 here is CAISEGSSYNSPLHF. The CDR3 nucleotides are TGTGCCATCAGTGAGGGGAGCTCCTATAATTCACCCCTCCACTTT.

This sequence joins TRBV1 and TRBJ2-7; the D call of TRBD2 is as the table states it, not checked on the DNA. TRBV1 is tagged as a pseudogene. The CDR3 runs to 13 residues. Here the CDR3 DNA reads TGCACCAGCAGCCCTCGGGTGGCCTACGAGCAGTACTTC. Residues: CTSSPRVAYEQYF.

CDR3 loop: CSVTRGRGQPQHF. DNA of the CDR3: TGCAGCGTAACCAGGGGGCGCGGTCAGCCCCAGCATTTT. The genes are TRBV29-1 and TRBJ1-5; 8 bases line up with TRBD1. V lost 6 bases and J lost 6; bases outside the gene matches: 7. The germline gives CDR1 SQVTM, CDR2 ANQGSEA. This CDR3 is built from 13 residues.

The gene calls are TRBV7-9 and TRBJ2-7, with 9 bases lining up with TRBD1. V lost 5 bases to trimming and J lost 2 bases; unmatched junction nucleotides: 7. Germline values: CDR1 SEHNR, CDR2 FQNEAQ (reference sequence). The CDR3 runs to 15 residues. CDR3 amino acids: CASSPGQGATYEQYF. The CDR3 DNA reads as TGTGCCAGCAGCCCGGGACAGGGAGCAACCTACGAGCAGTACTTC.

The J gene is TRBJ1-1, the V gene TRBV10-3; D not certain. This CDR3 region has 14 residues. Trimming took 0 bases from V and 0 from J, leaving 5 bases between them. Germline-derived CDR1 and CDR2 are ENHRY and SYGVKD. In nucleotides, the CDR3 is TGTGCCATCAGTGAGTCGCCCGTGAACACTGAAGCTTTCTTT. Translating it yields CAISESPVNTEAFF.

This clone came up a few times. The chain uses TRBV14 and TRBJ2-4; D is perhaps TRBD1 or TRBD2 (5 bases each). The CDR3 is 17 amino acids. V was clipped by 0 bases and J by 0 bases, with 12 bases between them. The germline V gene encodes CDR1 SGHDN and CDR2 FVKESK. CDR3 loop: CASSQDTGRLAKNIQYF. CDR3 bases: TGTGCCAGCAGCCAAGATACGGGGCGTTTAGCCAAAAACATTCAGTACTTC.

The chain uses TRBV14 and TRBJ1-1; D is uncertain. With 0 bases removed from V and 6 bases from J, the gap between germline ends came to 8 bases. This CDR3 spans 13 amino acids. CDR1 and CDR2 (germline): SGHDN, FVKESK. The CDR3 loop is CASSQDGLAEAFF. CDR3 coding DNA: TGTGCCAGCAGCCAAGATGGGCTGGCTGAAGCTTTCTTT.

The chain carries TRBV7-8 and TRBJ1-1; no reliable D call. Germline CDR1 SGHVS, CDR2 FQNEAQ. This CDR3 is built from 14 residues. Trimming left V 3 bases short and J 2 bases short, with 10 bases between. CDR3 residues: CASSFGRRNTEAFF. CDR3 nucleotides: TGTGCCAGCAGCTTTGGACGGAGAAACACTGAAGCTTTCTTT. The variable domain in full, completed from reference TRBV7-8 and TRBJ1-1, reads GAGVSQSPRYKVAKRGQDVALRCDPISGHVSLFWYQQALGQGPEFLTYFQNEAQLDKSGLPSDRFFAERPEGSVSTLKIQRTQQEDSAVYLCASSFGRRNTEAFFGQGTRLTVV.

CDR3 protein: CASSPTITNYGYTF. CDR3 coding DNA: TGTGCCAGCTCACCAACGATAACTAACTATGGCTACACCTTC. V is TRBV18 and J is TRBJ1-2; D is uncertain. From germline, CDR1 is KGHSH and CDR2 LQKENI. The CDR3 has 14 residues. V lost 2 bases and J 0 bases, leaving 7 bases between the germline ends. The whole variable domain, filled in from reference TRBV18 and TRBJ1-2, reads NAGVMQNPRHLVRRRGQEARLRCSPMKGHSHVYWYRQLPEEGLKFMVYLQKENIIDESGMPKERFSAEFPKEGPSILRIQQVVRGDSAAYFCASSPTITNYGYTFGSGTRLTVV.

The rearrangement joins TRBV30 to TRBJ1-1; no reliable D call. There are 13 residues in the CDR3. Germline V gene sequence: CDR1 GTSNPN, CDR2 SVGIG (reference sequence). The V end lost 2 bases, the J end lost 0 bases, and 7 bases lay between the germline ends. CDR3 protein: CAWSLNMNTEAFF. For the CDR3, the DNA is TGTGCCTGGAGTTTAAACATGAACACTGAAGCTTTCTTT.

The rearrangement uses TRBV7-2 and TRBJ1-1; D is possibly TRBD1 (6 bases). Trimming removed 2 bases at V and 4 bases at J, with 11 bases between. Germline V gene sequence: CDR1 SGHTA, CDR2 FQGNSA. This CDR3 has 14 amino acids. CDR3 sequence (DNA): TGTGCCAGCAGCTTACAGGGGCCTATCACTGAAGCTTTCTTT. Its protein is CASSLQGPITEAFF.

The gene calls are TRBV7-2 and TRBJ1-3, with a tentative D call TRBD1 (6 bases). This CDR3 spans 15 amino acids. The germline V gene has CDR1 SGHTA and CDR2 FQGNSA. The germline V and J ends were trimmed by 3 bases and 3 bases, with 12 bases remaining between them. CDR3 bases: TGTGCCAGCAGCTTTGGGTCAGGGGTTGGAAACACCATATATTTT. Translated: CASSFGSGVGNTIYF. The full variable domain, in which reference TRBV7-2 and TRBJ1-3 provide the parts outside the CDR3, is GAGVSQSPSNKVTEKGKDVELRCDPISGHTALYWYRQSLGQGLEFLIYFQGNSAPDKSGLPSDRFSAERTGGSVSTLTIQRTQQEDSAVYLCASSFGSGVGNTIYFGEGSWLTVV.

The J gene is TRBJ2-1, the V gene TRBV7-6; 7 nucleotides line up with TRBD2. This CDR3 is 15 amino acids long. Germline V gene sequence: CDR1 SGHVS, CDR2 FNYEAQ. J was trimmed by 10 bases and V by 2 bases; bases with no gene match: 11. The CDR3 region is CASSLLAGAPHEQFF. In DNA, the CDR3 is TGTGCCAGCAGCTTACTCGCGGGAGCCCCTCACGAGCAGTTCTTC.